These 24 T cell receptor beta chains share one sample of origin, sequenced in a study of human T cells and chemical hapten exposure. TCRdb reprocessed the RACE reads via MiXCR and lists one record per CDR3 protein. The table includes 380,000 or so distinct CDR3 sequences, around 5% detected once. Time point specified: patch test 1, 2 weeks after DPC sensitization. Treatment reported: therapeutic diphenylcyclopropenone sensitization with weekly scalp DPC. The sample consisted of whole blood, taken in connection with sensitization to the hapten diphenylcyclopropenone (DPC). The receptors originated from a woman aged 45-59 years with alopecia areata. Some clones in this sample may be carry-over from other donors' samples.

This clonotype was counted only a few times. Given the absence of the conserved phenylalanine or tryptophan at the CDR3 end, a read error is likely. The rearrangement uses TRBV6-1 and TRBJ1-4, with TRBD1 matching 9 bases. Unmatched junction bases numbered 4, after V lost 3 bases and J lost 5 bases. The CDR3 is made up of 15 amino acids. The germline CDR1 and CDR2 sequences are MNHNS and SASEGT. CDR3 sequence (DNA): TGTGCCAGCAGTGATACAGGGGGCTCAAATGAAAAACTGTTTTCT. Translating it yields CASSDTGGSNEKLFS.

There are many counts of this clonotype. The rearrangement joins TRBV7-9 to TRBJ1-5, with 7 bases lining up with TRBD1. Germline lookup yields CDR1 SEHNR and CDR2 FQNEAQ (reference sequence). The CDR3 is made up of 17 amino acids. V dropped 1 base and J dropped 1; count of bases not matched to a gene: 7. The CDR3 bases are TGTGCCAGCAGCTTAGGGACAGGTGGAGGAAGCAATCAGCCCCAGCATTTT. Translated, it gives CASSLGTGGGSNQPQHF.

This clonotype has only a few counts. The chain couples TRBV5-5 to TRBJ1-5; D ambiguous. Trimming pared 4 bases from V and 0 bases from J, leaving 11 bases between. CDR3 length: 15 amino acids. Germline assignment: CDR1 SGHKS and CDR2 YYEKEE (reference sequence). CDR3 coding DNA: TGTGCCAGCAGCAGTAACACGCATAGCAATCAGCCCCAGCATTTT. This gives the protein CASSSNTHSNQPQHF.

The gene calls are TRBV20-1 and TRBJ2-7; possible D gene TRBD1, 6 bases. CDR1 DFQATT and CDR2 SNEGSKA come from the germline V gene (reference sequence). Trimming stripped 3 bases from V and 2 bases from J, with 11 bases between. There are 13 residues in the CDR3. CDR3 residues: CSASQGKTYEQYF. Here the CDR3 DNA reads TGCAGTGCTAGCCAGGGGAAAACCTACGAGCAGTACTTC.

This clonotype was seen more than once but under ten times. The rearrangement joins TRBV18 to TRBJ2-1, with 9 bases aligning to TRBD2. Unmatched junction bases numbered 8, after V lost 6 bases and J lost 5 bases. Germline CDR1 is KGHSH and CDR2 is LQKENI. This CDR3 region has 15 residues. The CDR3 DNA reads TGTGCCAGCTCGCCCTCTAGCGGGGTCAACAATGAGCAGTTCTTC. Its protein is CASSPSSGVNNEQFF.

This clonotype has a count of ten or more. The rearrangement uses TRBV12-3 or TRBV12-4 and TRBJ1-3; 10 bases align to TRBD1. J gave up 2 bases and V 5 bases, and 6 bases lay outside the gene matches. CDR3 length: 16 residues. CDR3 sequence: CASSQGQGRPGNTIYF. CDR3 sequence (DNA): TGTGCCAGCAGTCAGGGACAGGGGAGGCCTGGAAACACCATATATTTT.

This clonotype was recorded at least ten times. The chain is built from TRBV4-2 and TRBJ1-1, with D unresolved. This CDR3 comprises 14 residues. V dropped 4 bases and J dropped 9 bases, with 18 bases sitting between them. Germline CDR1 and CDR2: LGHNA and YNFKEQ. CDR3 sequence (DNA): TGTGCCAGCAGCCTACAAGATGGCGAGGGCCAAGCTTTCTTT. This sequence encodes CASSLQDGEGQAFF.

This clonotype has a count of ten or more. This rearrangement joins TRBV27 to TRBJ1-6; D may be TRBD1 (5 bases). Germline loops: CDR1 MNHEY, CDR2 SMNVEV (reference sequence). The germline V and J ends were trimmed by 2 bases and 7 bases, with 9 bases remaining between them. CDR3 length: 14 residues. The CDR3 DNA follows: TGTGCCAGCAGTTTAGGGGCCTCCAATTCACCCCTCCACTTT. It is translated as CASSLGASNSPLHF.

The V gene is TRBV12-3 or TRBV12-4, the J gene TRBJ2-5; D gene ambiguous. CDR3 length equals 13 residues. V was trimmed by 6 bases and J by 1 base, leaving 9 bases between them. CDR3 amino acids: CASSWFPQETQYF. CDR3 DNA sequence: TGTGCCAGCAGCTGGTTTCCCCAAGAGACCCAGTACTTC.

This clonotype was counted many times. V is TRBV5-6 and J is TRBJ1-6; D call uncertain. V gave up 1 base and J gave up 10 bases, with 6 bases separating them. This CDR3 is built from 12 residues. CDR1 is SGHDT, CDR2 YYEEEE, per germline. The DNA for the CDR3 is TGTGCCAGCAGCTTGAACGTATCACCCCTCCACTTT. Protein sequence: CASSLNVSPLHF.

This clonotype was recorded a few times. The chain joins TRBV20-1 to TRBJ1-3; 8 positions match TRBD1. Per the germline V gene, CDR1 is DFQATT and CDR2 is SNEGSKA (reference sequence). CDR3 length: 16 residues. Trimming took 3 bases from V and 3 from J; bases not matched to a gene: 10. The CDR3 loop reads CSASRQGAFGGNTIYF. For the CDR3, the DNA is TGCAGTGCTAGCAGGCAGGGGGCCTTTGGTGGAAACACCATATATTTT.

The chain joins TRBV28 to TRBJ2-1; D remains ambiguous. Germline CDR1 is MDHEN and CDR2 is SYDVKM. The CDR3 has 14 amino acids. The V gene lost 7 bases and the J gene lost 0 bases, with 10 bases spanning the gap. The CDR3 protein is CASIPQSSYNEQFF. Here the CDR3 DNA reads TGTGCCAGCATCCCACAGAGCTCCTACAATGAGCAGTTCTTC.

This clonotype was seen at least ten times. The chain is built from TRBV27 and TRBJ2-7; D possibly corresponds to TRBD1 (5 bases). V was pared by 5 bases and J by 1 base, with 6 bases between. This CDR3 region has 12 residues. Germline V gene lookup returns CDR1 MNHEY and CDR2 SMNVEV (reference sequence). DNA for the CDR3: TGTGCCAGCAGTACAGGATCCTACGAGCAGTACTTC. The encoded protein is CASSTGSYEQYF.

Ten or more counts support this clonotype. This chain connects TRBV30 to TRBJ1-2; the match to TRBD1 covers 7 bases. The junction had 0 bases not matched to a gene; V was cut back by 1 base and J by 7 bases. The CDR3 runs to 11 residues. Germline V gene data show CDR1 as GTSNPN and CDR2 as SVGIG (reference sequence). The CDR3 DNA reads as TGTGCCTGGAGTGCAGGGGGTGGCTACACCTTC. Translation gives CAWSAGGGYTF.

The J gene is TRBJ2-5, the V gene TRBV20-1; D may be TRBD2 (5 bases). Trimming shortened V by 6 bases and J by 9 bases, and 32 bases separated the two germline ends. This CDR3 contains 17 residues. Germline CDR1 reads DFQATT; CDR2 reads SNEGSKA (reference sequence). The CDR3 loop is CSAPRIPGLAPLEAQYF. The CDR3, as DNA: TGCAGTGCCCCGAGAATCCCGGGTCTAGCCCCCCTGGAGGCCCAGTACTTC.

This clonotype was recorded once. The chain links TRBV6-6 to TRBJ1-2, with TRBD1 identical over 10 bases. The V and J ends lost 8 bases and 6 bases, in that order; junction bases with no gene match: 9. In germline, CDR1 is MNHNY, CDR2 SVGAGI (reference sequence). The CDR3 length is 14 residues. CDR3 amino acids: CASGDDRGRDGYTF. The DNA of the CDR3 is TGTGCCAGCGGAGATGACAGGGGGCGGGATGGCTACACCTTC.

As regards this clonotype: A single base separates this from a much larger clone, so it may be a read error. The chain carries TRBV29-1 and TRBJ1-2, with unresolved D. V was shortened by 4 bases and J by 6 bases, with 15 bases between the two germline ends. This CDR3 contains 13 residues. The V gene's germline CDR1 is SQVTM and CDR2 ANQGSEA. CDR3 region: CSVVERPIDGYTF. In DNA form, the CDR3 reads TGCAGCGTTGTGGAAAGGCCTATCGATGGCTACACCTTC. The complete variable domain, with remaining parts taken from reference TRBV29-1 and TRBJ1-2, reads SAVISQKPSRDICQRGTSLTIQCQVDSQVTMMFWYRQQPGQSLTLIATANQGSEATYESGFVIDKFPISRPNLTFSTLTVSNMSPEDSSIYLCSVVERPIDGYTFGSGTRLTVV.

This chain connects TRBV11-2 to TRBJ2-3, with D maybe TRBD2 (7 bases). The CDR3 is 15 residues long. Germline V lookup: CDR1 SGHAT, CDR2 FQNNGV. Trimming took 5 bases from V and 4 from J, leaving 16 bases between them. CDR3 coding DNA: TGTGCCAGCAGCCCCGTGGGGGGGGCCCCAGATACGCAGTATTTT. Encoded protein: CASSPVGGAPDTQYF.

This clonotype was found many times. The chain employs TRBV9 and TRBJ2-2; TRBD1 or TRBD2 may be the D gene (6 bases each). Germline CDR1 reads SGDLS; CDR2 reads YYNGEE. With 4 bases removed from V and 5 bases from J, the gap between germline ends came to 15 bases. CDR3 length: 15 amino acids. Written as DNA, the CDR3 is TGTGCCAGCAGCTCCCGGTGGGGGGCGACCGGGGAGCTGTTTTTT. This translates into CASSSRWGATGELFF.

This clonotype was recorded many times. V and J are TRBV29-1 and TRBJ2-7, with 10 bases aligning to TRBD1. The CDR3 length is 14 residues. J gave up 3 bases and V 4 bases, and 6 bases lay outside the gene matches. CDR1 and CDR2 from the germline V gene are SQVTM and ANQGSEA. CDR3 sequence reads: CSVGGTGVFYEQYF. The CDR3 DNA follows: TGCAGCGTTGGAGGGACAGGGGTCTTCTACGAGCAGTACTTC.

CDR3 amino acids: CASGFLVGNTGELFF. The CDR3 DNA reads TGTGCTAGTGGTTTCCTAGTGGGAAACACCGGGGAGCTGTTTTTT. The rearrangement uses TRBV12-5 and TRBJ2-2; no reliable D call. Germline CDR1 LGHNT, CDR2 FRNRAP. With 3 bases removed from V and 2 bases from J, the gap between germline ends came to 10 bases. There are 15 residues in the CDR3.

This clonotype was found many times. The J gene is TRBJ1-5, the V gene TRBV5-6, with D possibly TRBD1 on 5 matching bases. Germline V gene data show CDR1 as SGHDT and CDR2 as YYEEEE. Trimming shortened V by 0 bases and J by 5 bases, and 15 bases separated the two germline ends. The CDR3 covers 16 residues. CDR3 nucleotides: TGTGCCAGCAGCTTGGGGGGCACAGGAGCCTATCAGCCCCAGCATTTT. Its protein product is CASSLGGTGAYQPQHF.

This clonotype was observed a handful of times. The rearrangement joins TRBV11-2 to TRBJ2-3; D is possibly TRBD1 (5 bases). The V gene lost 7 bases and the J gene lost 5 bases, with 13 bases spanning the gap. Germline CDR1 SGHAT, CDR2 FQNNGV. The CDR3 consists of 13 residues. The CDR3, as DNA: TGTGCCAGCACCGCCCCCCAGGGAGATACGCAGTATTTT. This translates into CASTAPQGDTQYF.

This chain links TRBV28 with TRBJ1-1, with unresolved D. The CDR3 length is 13 residues. V was shortened by 3 bases and J by 2 bases, with 7 bases between the two germline ends. Germline V CDR1 and CDR2: MDHEN, SYDVKM. CDR3 nucleotides: TGTGCCAGCAGTTTTGATTTTAACACTGAAGCTTTCTTT. Translating it yields CASSFDFNTEAFF. The complete variable domain, with remaining parts taken from reference TRBV28 and TRBJ1-1, reads DVKVTQSSRYLVKRTGEKVFLECVQDMDHENMFWYRQDPGLGLRLIYFSYDVKMKEKGDIPEGYSVSREKKERFSLILESASTNQTSMYLCASSFDFNTEAFFGQGTRLTVV.